Described below is a single T cell receptor (beta chain) sequence and its context. Its antigen is currently unknown. Sequencing used immunoSEQ multiplex PCR; TCRdb keeps in-frame clones, though not all of them. Of around 13,000 clones listed, around 70% are singletons. V was clipped by 5 bases and J by 0 bases, with 8 bases between them. CDR3 length: 15 residues. Germline lookup yields CDR1 MDHEN and CDR2 SYDVKM. Intraepithelial and lamina propria lymphocytes were released after the graft tissue was processed. This record belongs to a study of graft-versus-host responses after intestinal transplantation. On the study more broadly: All recipients were transplanted with multivisceral, liver-intestinal, or isolated intestinal grafts. The study's findings and limits: Early post-transplant falls in HvG clones accompanied the peak levels of circulating GvH clones. Detected in recipient marrow were GvH clones, some of which were first observed in ileum or blood.

The sequences come from ileum tissue, collected 16 days after intestinal transplant. This clonotype was sampled from a human patient who received an intestinal transplant, so some T cells may come from the graft donor. This chain joins TRBV28 and TRBJ2-6; tentatively, D is TRBD1 (5 bases). CDR3 DNA: TGTGCCAGCAGTCTGGACAACTCTGGGGCCAACGTCCTGACTTTC. It yields the protein CASSLDNSGANVLTF.